These 15 T cell receptor beta chains came from one sample sequenced in a study of identical twins. TCRdb called the 5' RACE reads again in MiXCR, with one record for every CDR3 protein. The sample has approximately 220,000 distinct CDR3 sequences; less than 8% are singletons. Separately, the same data were catalogued under a study of yellow fever vaccine responses in identical twins.

Sequencing was carried out using memory (CD45RO+) T cells sorted from blood. The receptors come from a woman in her late teens or twenties in good health.

This clonotype was detected only a few times. The chain is built from TRBV28 and TRBJ1-5; D is undetermined. This CDR3 is built from 22 residues. CDR1 and CDR2 from the germline V gene are MDHEN and SYDVKM. V lost 1 base and J 0 bases, leaving 28 bases between the germline ends. The DNA for the CDR3 is TGTGCCAGCAGTTTATTCAGCCTCCCCACCCTCGGAATAAAACATAGCAATCAGCCCCAGCATTTT. Translation: CASSLFSLPTLGIKHSNQPQHF.

The genes are TRBV28 and TRBJ2-1, with no clear D. The CDR3 sequence is 12 residues long. V dropped 6 bases and J dropped 8 bases, with 11 bases sitting between them. Germline V CDR1 and CDR2: MDHEN, SYDVKM. As DNA, the CDR3 is TGTGCCAGCAGCATAGGCGTGTATGAGCAGTTCTTC. Its protein product is CASSIGVYEQFF.

At least ten counts were recorded for this clonotype. The V gene is TRBV20-1, the J gene TRBJ1-5; D might be TRBD1 (6 bases). The CDR3 length is 14 residues. The germline CDR1 and CDR2 sequences are DFQATT and SNEGSKA (reference sequence). Trimming took 5 bases from V and 0 from J, leaving 11 bases between them. This CDR3 reads CSASKGDSNQPQHF. In DNA form, the CDR3 reads TGCAGTGCTTCAAAGGGGGATAGCAATCAGCCCCAGCATTTT.

The table lists this clonotype with many counts. The chain joins TRBV12-3 or TRBV12-4 to TRBJ2-7; D is uncertain. The CDR3 contains 11 residues. The V gene lost 5 bases and the J gene lost 1 base, with 3 bases spanning the gap. The CDR3 region is CASSDSYEQYF. The CDR3 DNA follows: TGTGCCAGCAGTGATTCCTACGAGCAGTACTTC.

This clonotype turned up a few times. The gene calls are TRBV27 and TRBJ1-2; 7 positions agree with TRBD1. Germline V gives CDR1 MNHEY, CDR2 SMNVEV (reference sequence). J lost 4 bases, V lost 6 bases, and 8 bases had no gene match. The CDR3 contains 14 residues. This CDR3 is CASSHATGAYGYTF. CDR3 nucleotides: TGTGCCAGCAGCCACGCTACAGGGGCCTATGGCTACACCTTC.

This chain connects TRBV2 to TRBJ1-6; D not resolved. Per germline, CDR1 SNHLY and CDR2 FYNNEI. The CDR3 runs 13 residues. V lost 7 bases to trimming and J lost 7 bases, with 11 bases between them. CDR3 DNA sequence: TGTGCCAGCACGGAACAGAACAATTCACCCCTCCACTTT. Translating gives CASTEQNNSPLHF.

The sample holds a few counts of this clonotype. The J gene is TRBJ1-1, the V gene TRBV12-3 or TRBV12-4; D possibly corresponds to TRBD1 (6 bases). CDR3 length: 13 amino acids. V was pared by 5 bases and J by 4 bases, with 11 bases between. In DNA, the CDR3 is TGTGCCAGCAGTCAGGTGGGGGCCACTGAAGCTTTCTTT. Translation gives CASSQVGATEAFF.

This clonotype came up a few times. This chain joins TRBV5-8 and TRBJ2-1, with D unclear. Trimming cost V 4 bases and J 15 bases, with 14 bases left between them. There are 11 residues in the CDR3. The germline CDR1 and CDR2 sequences are SGHTS and YDEGEE. DNA of the CDR3: TGTGCCAGCAGCCGGGCAAGGGTTTGGTTCTTC. Its protein is CASSRARVWFF.

The rearrangement uses TRBV7-9 and TRBJ2-5; 12 nucleotides agree with TRBD2. The CDR3 consists of 16 residues. Germline V gene sequence: CDR1 SEHNR, CDR2 FQNEAQ (reference sequence). J was trimmed by 5 bases and V by 3 bases; bases with no gene match: 7. The CDR3 bases are TGTGCCAGCAGCTTCTCTAGCGGGGGGGCCGCCGAGACCCAGTACTTC. Its translation: CASSFSSGGAAETQYF.

Many counts were recorded for this clonotype. V usage is TRBV24-1 and J usage is TRBJ2-1, with D unclear. V was pared by 0 bases and J by 1 base, with 6 bases between. The CDR3 consists of 15 residues. From germline, CDR1 is KGHDR and CDR2 SFDVKD. The CDR3 loop reads CATSDLAESYNEQFF. For the CDR3, the DNA is TGTGCCACCAGTGATTTGGCGGAGTCCTACAATGAGCAGTTCTTC.

The sample holds many counts of this clonotype. Likely a read error: the CDR3 ends without its conserved phenylalanine or tryptophan. The limits of the CDR3 on the DNA are not certain, so only TCRdb's listed CDR3 is given. The chain has TRBV28 and TRBJ2-3; TRBD1 reflects the table's D call only, with no check against the DNA. CDR1 and CDR2 from the germline V gene are MDHEN and SYDVKM. The CDR3 is 15 residues long, ends included. This CDR3 is CASSPPGQGARVSFV.

The table lists this clonotype with a few counts. V and J are TRBV4-3 and TRBJ2-4; 9 nucleotides agree with TRBD2. The germline V gene encodes CDR1 LGHNA and CDR2 YSLEER. This CDR3 spans 18 amino acids. V lost 1 base, J lost 0 bases, and 7 bases stayed unmatched. CDR3 nucleotide sequence: TGCGCCAGCAGCCAAGTACCGACTAGCGGAATAGCCAAAAACATTCAGTACTTC. Protein product: CASSQVPTSGIAKNIQYF.

The table lists this clonotype with many counts. The chain carries TRBV7-8 and TRBJ2-7, with TRBD2 identical over 7 bases. There are 14 residues in the CDR3. J gave up 4 bases and V 8 bases, and 11 bases lay outside the gene matches. CDR1 and CDR2 from the germline V gene are SGHVS and FQNEAQ. The CDR3 DNA follows: TGTGCCAGCCGCCGGGGGGACCCTGGGTACGAGCAGTACTTC. Its translation: CASRRGDPGYEQYF.

The table lists this clonotype with a few counts. The chain joins TRBV30 to TRBJ2-3; a possible D gene is TRBD2 (5 bases). The CDR3 is 10 amino acids. The V gene's germline CDR1 is GTSNPN and CDR2 SVGIG (reference sequence). This CDR3 is CAYGVDTQYF. The DNA of the CDR3 is TGTGCTTACGGGGTTGATACGCAGTATTTT.

This clonotype has just a few counts. V usage is TRBV7-9 and J usage is TRBJ2-3; no reliable D call. The CDR3 totals 13 residues. V dropped 0 bases and J dropped 6 bases, with 7 bases sitting between them. Germline V gene lookup returns CDR1 SEHNR and CDR2 FQNEAQ (reference sequence). The CDR3 loop reads CASSLAVGDTQYF. The CDR3, as DNA: TGTGCCAGCAGCTTAGCGGTAGGGGATACGCAGTATTTT.